Here is one TCR beta chain with its context. Its antigen is as yet unknown. Profiling relied on immunoSEQ multiplex PCR, and the TCRdb table lists in-frame clones only, not all of them. The data show under 170,000 clones, with roughly nine tenths seen just once and approximately 3.3% held by the top ten. Germline CDR1 and CDR2: MNHNS and SASEGT. The CDR3 covers 15 residues. V was pared by 3 bases and J by 3 bases, with 15 bases between. This sample is part of a study of T cell responses to AZD1222 COVID-19 vaccine. Study-level points and caveats: The study identified only five to seven AZD1222 recipients as seropositive at baseline. Per reports, nearly half of all spike-specific TCRs target regions that are unmutated in variants.

Second-dose groups at about 4 or about 12 weeks were pooled. This TCR came from an adult who received the AZD1222 COVID-19 vaccine. The sequencing used peripheral blood, collected 28 days after the second AZD1222 dose. The chain is built from TRBV6-1 and TRBJ2-7; D remains ambiguous. The CDR3 nucleotides read TGTGCCAGCAGTGACCTCCGAGACTCCTACTACGAGCAGTACTTC. Protein product: CASSDLRDSYYEQYF.